This T cell receptor beta chain was documented in a study of technical replicates of blood from a handful of donors. Assay: immunoSEQ multiplex PCR; the TCRdb copy retains only in-frame clones and omits some. The table lists 98,000 or so clones, about 95% of them singletons. The CDR3 has 15 residues. After removal of 4 bases from V and 6 bases from J, the junction contained 8 bases not matched to a gene. Germline CDR1 reads MNHEY; CDR2 reads SVGAGI. The sequence derives from a human donor in good health. This chain connects TRBV6-5 to TRBJ2-2; 7 bases are shared with TRBD2. Sequencing input: T cells isolated from PBMCs. In nucleotides, the CDR3 is TGTGCCAGCAGTTTCTTCACCGGGGGGTCCGGGGAGCTGTTTTTT. Residues: CASSFFTGGSGELFF.